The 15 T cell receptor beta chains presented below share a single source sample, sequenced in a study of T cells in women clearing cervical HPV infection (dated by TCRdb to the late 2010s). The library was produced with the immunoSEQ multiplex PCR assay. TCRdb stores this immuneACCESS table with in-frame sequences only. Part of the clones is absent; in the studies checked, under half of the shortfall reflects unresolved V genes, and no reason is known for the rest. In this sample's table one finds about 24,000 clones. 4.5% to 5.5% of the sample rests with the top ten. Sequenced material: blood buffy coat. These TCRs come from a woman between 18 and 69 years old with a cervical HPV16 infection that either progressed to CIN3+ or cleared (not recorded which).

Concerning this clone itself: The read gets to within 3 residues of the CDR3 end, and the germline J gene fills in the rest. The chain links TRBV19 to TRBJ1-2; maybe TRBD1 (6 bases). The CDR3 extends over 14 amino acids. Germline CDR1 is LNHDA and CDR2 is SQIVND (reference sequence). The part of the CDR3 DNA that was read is TGTGCCAGTAGTATAAGGGATCGACAGGCAGGC. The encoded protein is CASSIRDRQAG. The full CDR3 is CASSIRDRQAGYTF.

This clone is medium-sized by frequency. CDR3 bases read: TGTGCCAGCTCACCTACCCAACAGGGCCGCGCCAAAAACATT. Translated, it gives CASSPTQQGRAKNI. The complete CDR3 sequence is CASSPTQQGRAKNIQYF. This sequence joins TRBV18 and TRBJ2-4; TRBD1 might be the D (6 bases). The CDR3 extends 3 residues past the end of the read, so its final part is completed from the germline J gene. The germline V and J ends were trimmed by 3 bases and 1 base, with 16 bases remaining between them. This CDR3 is 17 amino acids long. The germline V gene has CDR1 KGHSH and CDR2 LQKENI. The complete variable domain, with remaining parts taken from reference TRBV18 and TRBJ2-4, reads NAGVMQNPRHLVRRRGQEARLRCSPMKGHSHVYWYRQLPEEGLKFMVYLQKENIIDESGMPKERFSAEFPKEGPSILRIQQVVRGDSAAYFCASSPTQQGRAKNIQYFGAGTRLSVL.

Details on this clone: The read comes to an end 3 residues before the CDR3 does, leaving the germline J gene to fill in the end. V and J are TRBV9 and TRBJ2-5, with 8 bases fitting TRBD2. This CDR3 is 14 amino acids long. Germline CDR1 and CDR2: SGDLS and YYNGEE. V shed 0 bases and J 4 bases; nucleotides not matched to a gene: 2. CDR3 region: CASSVEAGGETQYF. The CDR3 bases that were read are TGTGCCAGCAGCGTAGAGGCGGGAGGAGAGACC.

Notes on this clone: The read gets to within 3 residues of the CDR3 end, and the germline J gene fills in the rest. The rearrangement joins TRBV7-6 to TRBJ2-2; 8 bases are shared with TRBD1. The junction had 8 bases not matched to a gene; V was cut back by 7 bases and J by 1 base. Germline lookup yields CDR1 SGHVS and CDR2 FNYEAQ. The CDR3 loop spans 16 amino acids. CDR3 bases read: TGTGCCAGCACCATCGACAGGGGTGGGAACACCGGGGAG. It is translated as CASTIDRGGNTGE. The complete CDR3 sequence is CASTIDRGGNTGELFF.

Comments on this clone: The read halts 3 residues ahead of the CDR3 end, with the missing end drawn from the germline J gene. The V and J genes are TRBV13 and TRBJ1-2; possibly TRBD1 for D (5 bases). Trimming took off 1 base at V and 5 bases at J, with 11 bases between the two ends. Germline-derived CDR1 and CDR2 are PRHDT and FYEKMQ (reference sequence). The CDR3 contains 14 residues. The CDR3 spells CASSLDQGRYGYTF. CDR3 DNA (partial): TGTGCCAGCAGCTTAGACCAGGGCAGGTATGGC. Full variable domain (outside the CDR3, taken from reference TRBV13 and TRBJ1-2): AAGVIQSPRHLIKEKRETATLKCYPIPRHDTVYWYQQGPGQDPQFLISFYEKMQSDKGSIPDRFSAQQFSDYHSELNMSSLELGDSALYFCASSLDQGRYGYTFGSGTRLTVV.

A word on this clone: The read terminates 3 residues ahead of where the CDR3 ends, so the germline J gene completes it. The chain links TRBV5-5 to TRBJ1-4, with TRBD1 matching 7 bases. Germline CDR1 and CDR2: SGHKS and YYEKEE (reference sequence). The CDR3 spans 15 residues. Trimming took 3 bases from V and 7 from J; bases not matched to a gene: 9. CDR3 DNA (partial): TGTGCCAGCAGCTCGTTGACAGGGCGGGTTGAAAAA. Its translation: CASSSLTGRVEK. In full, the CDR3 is CASSSLTGRVEKLFF. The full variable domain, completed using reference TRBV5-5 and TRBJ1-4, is DAGVTQSPTHLIKTRGQQVTLRCSPISGHKSVSWYQQVLGQGPQFIFQYYEKEERGRGNFPDRFSARQFPNYSSELNVNALLLGDSALYLCASSSLTGRVEKLFFGSGTQLSVL.

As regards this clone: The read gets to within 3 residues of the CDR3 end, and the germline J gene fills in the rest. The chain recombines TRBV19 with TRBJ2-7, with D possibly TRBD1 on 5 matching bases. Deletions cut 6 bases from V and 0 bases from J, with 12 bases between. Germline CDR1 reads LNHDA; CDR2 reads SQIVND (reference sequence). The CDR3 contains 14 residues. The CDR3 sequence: CASSFGQYSYEQYF. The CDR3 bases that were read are TGTGCCAGTAGCTTCGGACAATACTCCTACGAG.

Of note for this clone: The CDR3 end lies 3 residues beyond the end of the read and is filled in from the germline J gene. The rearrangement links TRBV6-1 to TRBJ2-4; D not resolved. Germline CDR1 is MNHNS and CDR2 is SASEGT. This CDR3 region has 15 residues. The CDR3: CASSEEGYSNQPQYF. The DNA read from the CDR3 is TGTGCCAGCAGTGAAGAAGGCTATAGCAATCAGCCT.

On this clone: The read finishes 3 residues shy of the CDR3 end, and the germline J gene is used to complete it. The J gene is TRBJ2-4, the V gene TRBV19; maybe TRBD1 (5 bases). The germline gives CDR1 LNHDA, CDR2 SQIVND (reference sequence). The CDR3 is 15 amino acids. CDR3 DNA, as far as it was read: TGTGCCAGTATCCCTGGACAACATAGCAATCAGCCT. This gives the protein CASIPGQHSNQP. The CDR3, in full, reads CASIPGQHSNQPQYF. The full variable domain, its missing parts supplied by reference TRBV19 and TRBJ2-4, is DGGITQSPKYLFRKEGQNVTLSCEQNLNHDAMYWYRQDPGQGLRLIYYSQIVNDFQKGDIAEGYSVSREKKESFPLTVTSAQKNPTAFYLCASIPGQHSNQPQYFGAGTRLSVL.

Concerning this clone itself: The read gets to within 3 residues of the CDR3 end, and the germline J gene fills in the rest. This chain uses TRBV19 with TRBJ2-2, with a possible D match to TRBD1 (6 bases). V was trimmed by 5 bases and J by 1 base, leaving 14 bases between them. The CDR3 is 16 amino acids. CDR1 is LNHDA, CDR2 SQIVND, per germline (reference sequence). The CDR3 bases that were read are TGTGCCAGTAGTCTCTCGCGGACAGTGAACACCGGGGAG. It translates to CASSLSRTVNTGE. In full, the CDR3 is CASSLSRTVNTGELFF.

This chain's CDR3 is CASSLGYRGGTEAFF. The CDR3 bases that were read are TGCGCCAGCAGCTTGGGATACAGGGGTGGGACTGAA. The chain employs TRBV5-1 and TRBJ1-1, with 7 positions matching TRBD1. The read ends 3 residues early relative to the CDR3; the germline J gene fills the gap. In germline, CDR1 is SGHRS, CDR2 YFSETQ. This CDR3 spans 15 amino acids. J lost 5 bases, V lost 0 bases, and 7 bases had no gene match.

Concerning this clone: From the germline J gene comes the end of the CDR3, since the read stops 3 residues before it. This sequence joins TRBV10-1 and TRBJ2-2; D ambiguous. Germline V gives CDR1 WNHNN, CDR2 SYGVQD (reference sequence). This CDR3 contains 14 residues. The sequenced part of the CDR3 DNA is TGCGCCAGCAGTGGGCTGGCAACTAATGAAAAG. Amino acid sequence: CASSGLATNEK. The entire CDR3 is CASSGLATNEKLFF.

CDR3 bases read: TGTGCCAGCAGCCCCCTCTGGGGCAGCAAGAGTGGC. It is translated as CASSPLWGSKSG. The whole CDR3 protein is CASSPLWGSKSGYTF. The chain employs TRBV7-9 and TRBJ1-2; tentative D call: TRBD1 (5 bases). The read comes to an end 3 residues before the CDR3 does, leaving the germline J gene to fill in the end. The germline V gene encodes CDR1 SEHNR and CDR2 FQNEAQ (reference sequence). This CDR3 is built from 15 residues. Trimming shortened V by 5 bases and J by 7 bases, and 20 bases separated the two germline ends.

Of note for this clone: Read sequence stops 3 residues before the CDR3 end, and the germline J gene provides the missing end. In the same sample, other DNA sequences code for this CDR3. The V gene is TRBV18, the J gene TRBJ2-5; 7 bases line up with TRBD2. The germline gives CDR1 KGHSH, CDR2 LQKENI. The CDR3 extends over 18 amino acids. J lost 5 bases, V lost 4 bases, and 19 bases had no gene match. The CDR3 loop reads CASSLIGLVSRARETQYF. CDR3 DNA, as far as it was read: TGTGCCAGCTCACTAATCGGACTAGTGTCGAGAGCCCGTGAGACC.

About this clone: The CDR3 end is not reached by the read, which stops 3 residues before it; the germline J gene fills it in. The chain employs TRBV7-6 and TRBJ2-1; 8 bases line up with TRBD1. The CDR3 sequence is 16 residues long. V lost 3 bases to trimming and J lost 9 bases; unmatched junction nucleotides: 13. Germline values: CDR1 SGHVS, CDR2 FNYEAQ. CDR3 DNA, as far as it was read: TGTGCCAGCAGCTTTATTTACAGGGGGAATCTCAGTGAG. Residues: CASSFIYRGNLSE. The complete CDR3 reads CASSFIYRGNLSEQFF.